The clone carrying this T cell receptor (beta chain) has a count of ten or more. The source of the sample is a study of T cells after yellow fever vaccination. TCRdb itself ran the 5' RACE reads through MiXCR, one entry per CDR3 protein. The sample yields some 220,000 distinct CDR3 sequences, about 3% seen once. This CDR3 comprises 15 residues. V lost 5 bases and J lost 2; bases outside the gene matches: 3. The rearrangement joins TRBV12-3 or TRBV12-4 to TRBJ2-1; the match to TRBD2 covers 10 bases. The specimen comprised CD4+ T cells sorted from PBMCs, sampled 10 days after the yellow fever booster vaccination. This receptor was taken from a man aged 18 to 29 who received the YFV17D yellow fever vaccine. The CDR3: CASSRSGGAYNEQFF. The CDR3 bases are TGTGCCAGCAGTCGGAGCGGGGGGGCCTACAATGAGCAGTTCTTC.